Included here is one TCR beta chain sequence, with context. Its antigen is unidentified. The method was immunoSEQ multiplex PCR; TCRdb's version includes in-frame clones alone and lacks a portion of them. The sample holds about 2 million clones, approximately 94% seen once. This entry belongs to a study of shared clonotypes between healthy human individuals. Study context: Plates per donor: three CD4 naive, three CD4 memory, two CD8 naive, one CD8 memory. Study-wide results and caveats: Non-shared clonotypes were found to have lower generation probabilities than the clonotypes that were shared by all four of the sorted-subset donors. Although depth was large, rarefaction showed that sequencing of the sorted subsets was incomplete.

CDR3 length: 15 amino acids. The V gene end was trimmed by 3 bases and the J gene end by 6 bases; junction bases not matched to a gene: 6. The germline V gene encodes CDR1 MNHNS and CDR2 SASEGT. The naive CD8 subset, CD45RO-negative cells positively selected for CCR7, excluded terminally differentiated effector memory CD45RA+ cells. Every donor, a Caucasian adult, lived in Nashville, Tennessee. V and J are TRBV6-1 and TRBJ2-2, with 8 positions matching TRBD2. The source of this sequence is a man younger than 35 in good health. Material: naive CD8+ T cells sorted from blood. The CDR3 region is CASSDPGLDPGELFF. The CDR3 DNA reads TGTGCCAGCAGTGATCCGGGACTAGATCCCGGGGAGCTGTTTTTT.